The rows below give T cell receptor beta chains drawn from one sample of a study of blood T cell repertoires in COVID-19. TCRdb keeps only in-frame clones here, not all; method: immunoSEQ multiplex PCR. The sample holds 150,000 or so clones, 79% seen once. Sequenced sample: peripheral blood. Receptors originate from a woman aged 60-75 years with COVID-19, enrolled during active disease. CDR3s include the opening cysteine and the closing phenylalanine or tryptophan.

TRBV7-9	TRBJ1-5	CASSSGTGGYSNQPQHF
TRBV5-4	TRBJ1-1	CASSVGGAGQNTEAFF
TRBV5-4	TRBJ2-3	CATVSRLAGGSTDTQYF
TRBV7-3	TRBJ2-6	CASSPTTGAGANVLTF
TRBV28	TRBJ1-6	CASSLEGSSYNSPLHF
TRBV21-1	TRBJ2-1	CASSKRGGTSGPFSYNEQFF
TRBV19	TRBJ2-1	CASSSEGGYNEQFF
TRBV5-1	TRBJ2-1	CASSLGLAGYNEQFF
TRBV19	TRBJ2-4	CASSIGPSGTLAKNIQYF
TRBV6-5	TRBJ1-2	CASSYSRKTGDYGYTF
TRBV4-1	TRBJ1-4	CASSPGTGAFTNEKLFF
TRBV15	TRBJ1-2	CATSRDILGASRSYGYTF
TRBV6-5	TRBJ2-7	CASSPSGGTSYEQYF
TRBV29-1	TRBJ2-3	CSVDRGTRVADTQYF
TRBV7-2	TRBJ2-3	CASSLVVLAGVTDTQYF
TRBV5-1	TRBJ1-6	CASSRDPSGNSPLHF
TRBV2	TRBJ1-5	CASSGDRVDQPQHF
TRBV5-1	TRBJ1-6	CASTLGQGVLPLHF
TRBV29-1	TRBJ2-7	CSALRGQGREQYF
TRBV24-1	TRBJ1-1	CATSDLQNTEAFF
TRBV3-1/TRBV3-2	TRBJ1-2	CASSPTAGGSGGYTF
TRBV2	TRBJ2-1	CASNLRTSGRPNEQFF
TRBV6-5	TRBJ1-2	CASSIGTEFYYGYTF
TRBV15	TRBJ2-3	CATSRARGGTDTQYF
TRBV2	TRBJ2-1	CASRLKSGTPYNEQFF
TRBV19	TRBJ1-3	CATHRGPGNTIYF
TRBV6-5	TRBJ1-4	CASSDSFVQGKKLFF
TRBV6-2/TRBV6-3	TRBJ2-2	CASSYDLGGANTGELFF
TRBV19	TRBJ1-6	CASSYAGTGFSPLHF
TRBV11-2	TRBJ2-7	CASSLDSYEQYF
TRBV10-3	TRBJ2-3	CAISPTGDIGTDTQYF
TRBV28	TRBJ2-2	CASSHTGTRMWELFF
TRBV4-1	TRBJ2-1	CASSQDRLAGGGEQFF
TRBV7-9	TRBJ1-2	CASSSTEGGSYGYTF
TRBV2	TRBJ1-5	CASARDSIWPQHF
TRBV7-6	TRBJ2-3	CASSLAAASTDTQYF
TRBV2	TRBJ2-3	CATRGFTDTQYF
TRBV28	TRBJ2-1	CASSPGISKHNEQFF
TRBV20-1	TRBJ2-3	CSASVFRASGDLLGDTQYF
TRBV11-2	TRBJ1-6	CASSLRGDSPLHF